The rows below give T cell receptor beta chains drawn from one sample of a study of spatial heterogeneity in lung cancer. TCRdb ran MiXCR on the 5' RACE reads and lists one entry per CDR3 protein. The table lists about 800 distinct CDR3 sequences, about 15% of them singletons. Specimen: lung tumor tissue, collected at surgery. These receptors all come from a female donor with early-stage non-small cell lung cancer. Each CDR3 is given with its conserved first and last residue. Fields, in order: D gene, V gene, clone size, J gene, CDR3 protein, CDR3 DNA. A D gene is named only where the DNA matches it firmly. The size of a clone is reported for some rows only, either as once, few or many, or as a class for expanded clones.

d_gene: TRBD1; v_gene: TRBV12-3/TRBV12-4; abundance: .; j_gene: TRBJ1-2; CDR3aa: CASSPDRAYGYTF; CDR3nt: TGTGCCAGCAGTCCCGACAGGGCCTATGGCTACACCTTC
d_gene: TRBD1; v_gene: TRBV27; abundance: large; j_gene: TRBJ2-1; CDR3aa: CASSWPGQGAHEQFF; CDR3nt: TGTGCCAGCAGTTGGCCGGGACAGGGGGCCCATGAGCAGTTCTTC
d_gene: .; v_gene: TRBV16; abundance: .; j_gene: TRBJ1-1; CDR3aa: CASSHLMGRNTEAFF; CDR3nt: TGTGCCAGCAGCCACCTGATGGGGCGTAACACTGAAGCTTTCTTT
d_gene: TRBD1; v_gene: TRBV20-1; abundance: .; j_gene: TRBJ2-3; CDR3aa: CSARAQTGGARKDTQYF; CDR3nt: TGCAGTGCTAGAGCCCAGACAGGGGGCGCTAGGAAAGATACGCAGTATTTT
d_gene: .; v_gene: TRBV28; abundance: medium-sized; j_gene: TRBJ1-5; CDR3aa: CASRTDYLGNQPQHF; CDR3nt: TGTGCCAGCAGGACGGATTACTTGGGCAATCAGCCCCAGCATTTT
d_gene: .; v_gene: TRBV14; abundance: .; j_gene: TRBJ2-2; CDR3aa: CASSVQDTGELFF; CDR3nt: TGTGCCAGCAGTGTCCAGGACACCGGGGAGCTGTTTTTT
d_gene: TRBD2; v_gene: TRBV6-5; abundance: medium-sized; j_gene: TRBJ2-1; CDR3aa: CASSGSGTSYNEQFF; CDR3nt: TGTGCCAGCAGTGGGAGCGGGACCTCCTACAATGAGCAGTTCTTC
d_gene: .; v_gene: TRBV11-2; abundance: large; j_gene: TRBJ2-3; CDR3aa: CASRRLVASSTDTQYF; CDR3nt: TGTGCCAGCCGTAGGTTGGTGGCTTCTAGCACAGATACGCAGTATTTT
d_gene: .; v_gene: TRBV7-7; abundance: .; j_gene: TRBJ2-5; CDR3aa: CASRRQAQETQYF; CDR3nt: TGTGCCAGCAGACGACAGGCCCAAGAGACCCAGTACTTC
d_gene: .; v_gene: TRBV23-1; abundance: few; j_gene: TRBJ2-1; CDR3aa: CASSLSGAEQFF; CDR3nt: TGCGCCAGCAGTCTTAGTGGGGCCGAGCAGTTCTTC
d_gene: .; v_gene: TRBV27; abundance: large; j_gene: TRBJ2-3; CDR3aa: CASSLSYTGTPDTQYF; CDR3nt: TGTGCCAGCAGTTTATCTTATACCGGGACTCCAGATACGCAGTATTTT
d_gene: .; v_gene: TRBV28; abundance: medium-sized; j_gene: TRBJ2-4; CDR3aa: CASSRGQNIQYF; CDR3nt: TGTGCCAGCAGCCGCGGACAAAACATTCAGTACTTC
d_gene: TRBD2; v_gene: TRBV20-1; abundance: large; j_gene: TRBJ2-3; CDR3aa: CSVPPRAGGRNTQYF; CDR3nt: TGCAGTGTCCCGCCCAGGGCGGGGGGGAGGAATACGCAGTATTTT
d_gene: TRBD1; v_gene: TRBV30; abundance: large; j_gene: TRBJ2-3; CDR3aa: CAWSGQGGTDTQYF; CDR3nt: TGTGCCTGGAGCGGACAGGGAGGCACAGATACGCAGTATTTT
d_gene: .; v_gene: TRBV29-1; abundance: few; j_gene: TRBJ2-7; CDR3aa: CSVTISNYEQYF; CDR3nt: TGCAGCGTCACTATTAGTAACTACGAGCAGTACTTC
d_gene: .; v_gene: TRBV9; abundance: .; j_gene: TRBJ1-3; CDR3aa: CASSVSPRAVSGNTIYF; CDR3nt: TGTGCCAGCAGCGTATCCCCCAGAGCAGTCTCTGGAAACACCATATATTTT
d_gene: .; v_gene: TRBV7-2; abundance: large; j_gene: TRBJ1-2; CDR3aa: CASGLTGKANYGYTF; CDR3nt: TGTGCCAGCGGACTTACAGGGAAAGCTAACTATGGCTACACCTTC
d_gene: .; v_gene: TRBV4-3; abundance: .; j_gene: TRBJ1-2; CDR3aa: CASSHTRISNYGYTF; CDR3nt: TGCGCCAGCAGCCATACGAGGATTTCTAACTATGGCTACACCTTC
d_gene: .; v_gene: TRBV2; abundance: medium-sized; j_gene: TRBJ1-2; CDR3aa: CASSPQGSGGYTF; CDR3nt: TGTGCCAGCAGTCCGCAGGGCTCTGGTGGCTACACCTTC
d_gene: TRBD2; v_gene: TRBV7-2; abundance: large; j_gene: TRBJ2-7; CDR3aa: CASSSNSGNEQYF; CDR3nt: TGTGCCAGCAGCTCAAATAGCGGGAACGAGCAGTACTTC
d_gene: TRBD1; v_gene: TRBV29-1; abundance: .; j_gene: TRBJ2-5; CDR3aa: CSVGDRGETQYF; CDR3nt: TGCAGCGTGGGAGACAGGGGAGAGACCCAGTACTTC
d_gene: TRBD2; v_gene: TRBV13; abundance: .; j_gene: TRBJ2-3; CDR3aa: CASSRRLAGGFTDTQYF; CDR3nt: TGTGCCAGCAGCCGACGACTAGCGGGAGGGTTCACAGATACGCAGTATTTT
d_gene: .; v_gene: TRBV28; abundance: medium-sized; j_gene: TRBJ2-7; CDR3aa: CASSLKGGEQYF; CDR3nt: TGTGCCAGCAGTTTGAAGGGGGGCGAGCAGTACTTC
d_gene: .; v_gene: TRBV4-1; abundance: medium-sized; j_gene: TRBJ2-3; CDR3aa: CASSQGSGLNIGTDTQYF; CDR3nt: TGCGCCAGCAGCCAAGGATCGGGACTTAACATTGGAACAGATACGCAGTATTTT
d_gene: .; v_gene: TRBV27; abundance: few; j_gene: TRBJ2-3; CDR3aa: CASSSRGWDTQYF; CDR3nt: TGTGCCAGCAGTTCGAGGGGTTGGGATACGCAGTATTTT
d_gene: TRBD2; v_gene: TRBV20-1; abundance: .; j_gene: TRBJ2-7; CDR3aa: CSARVRTSGSYEQYF; CDR3nt: TGCAGTGCTAGAGTCAGGACTAGCGGATCCTACGAGCAGTACTTC
d_gene: .; v_gene: TRBV29-1; abundance: large; j_gene: TRBJ2-2; CDR3aa: CSVEAGRTGELFF; CDR3nt: TGCAGCGTTGAGGCGGGCCGGACCGGGGAGCTGTTTTTT
d_gene: .; v_gene: TRBV5-6; abundance: .; j_gene: TRBJ2-1; CDR3aa: CASSLVPGSYNEQFF; CDR3nt: TGTGCCAGCAGCTTGGTCCCAGGGAGCTACAATGAGCAGTTCTTC
d_gene: TRBD2; v_gene: TRBV5-1; abundance: medium-sized; j_gene: TRBJ2-1; CDR3aa: CASSEGLGGNEQFF; CDR3nt: TGCGCCAGCAGCGAGGGACTAGGCGGCAATGAGCAGTTCTTC
d_gene: .; v_gene: TRBV2; abundance: large; j_gene: TRBJ2-3; CDR3aa: CASSERASTDTQYF; CDR3nt: TGTGCCAGCAGTGAGAGGGCTAGCACAGATACGCAGTATTTT
d_gene: .; v_gene: TRBV27; abundance: .; j_gene: TRBJ2-4; CDR3aa: CASRRTGDRMWDIQYF; CDR3nt: TGTGCCAGCAGACGCACCGGGGACCGAATGTGGGACATTCAGTACTTC
d_gene: TRBD1; v_gene: TRBV7-2; abundance: few; j_gene: TRBJ2-7; CDR3aa: CASSLPPGTGSRREQYF; CDR3nt: TGTGCCAGCAGCTTACCCCCTGGGACAGGGAGCAGACGCGAGCAGTACTTC
d_gene: .; v_gene: TRBV20-1; abundance: medium-sized; j_gene: TRBJ2-1; CDR3aa: CSARRHNEQFF; CDR3nt: TGCAGTGCTAGAAGACACAATGAGCAGTTCTTC
d_gene: .; v_gene: TRBV29-1; abundance: few; j_gene: TRBJ1-6; CDR3aa: CSVRADANSPLHF; CDR3nt: TGCAGCGTGAGGGCGGATGCAAATTCACCCCTCCACTTT
d_gene: TRBD2; v_gene: TRBV20-1; abundance: .; j_gene: TRBJ2-1; CDR3aa: CSAHKREGLGEQFF; CDR3nt: TGCAGTGCTCATAAGCGGGAGGGGCTGGGTGAGCAGTTCTTC
d_gene: .; v_gene: TRBV20-1; abundance: medium-sized; j_gene: TRBJ2-1; CDR3aa: CSAPPTWGEQFF; CDR3nt: TGCAGCGCCCCCCCCACGTGGGGTGAGCAGTTCTTC
d_gene: .; v_gene: TRBV11-2; abundance: large; j_gene: TRBJ2-4; CDR3aa: CASSPLLGENIQYF; CDR3nt: TGTGCCAGCAGCCCCCTATTGGGGGAAAACATTCAGTACTTC
d_gene: TRBD2; v_gene: TRBV24-1; abundance: few; j_gene: TRBJ2-3; CDR3aa: CATSDAGHLAGVPDTQYF; CDR3nt: TGTGCCACCAGTGATGCGGGACATCTAGCGGGAGTCCCAGATACGCAGTATTTT
d_gene: TRBD1; v_gene: TRBV4-1; abundance: large; j_gene: TRBJ2-7; CDR3aa: CASSQGADRATYEQYF; CDR3nt: TGCGCCAGCAGCCAAGGTGCGGACAGGGCGACGTACGAGCAGTACTTC
d_gene: .; v_gene: TRBV14; abundance: .; j_gene: TRBJ1-1; CDR3aa: CASSLLGDTEAFF; CDR3nt: TGTGCCAGCAGCCTCCTAGGGGACACTGAAGCTTTCTTT
d_gene: .; v_gene: TRBV4-1; abundance: large; j_gene: TRBJ2-1; CDR3aa: CASSQGSGGGSYNEQFF; CDR3nt: TGCGCCAGCAGCCAAGGGTCTGGCGGCGGCTCCTACAATGAGCAGTTCTTC
d_gene: TRBD2; v_gene: TRBV3-1; abundance: medium-sized; j_gene: TRBJ2-5; CDR3aa: CASSQGSSGETQYF; CDR3nt: TGTGCCAGCAGCCAAGGGTCTAGCGGGGAGACCCAGTACTTC
d_gene: TRBD1; v_gene: TRBV27; abundance: .; j_gene: TRBJ2-2; CDR3aa: CASSLQGANTGELFF; CDR3nt: TGTGCCAGCAGTCTACAGGGGGCAAACACCGGGGAGCTGTTTTTT
d_gene: TRBD1; v_gene: TRBV7-2; abundance: large; j_gene: TRBJ2-5; CDR3aa: CASSLRAGGGETQYF; CDR3nt: TGTGCCAGCAGCCTGAGAGCAGGGGGCGGGGAGACCCAGTACTTC
d_gene: TRBD2; v_gene: TRBV28; abundance: large; j_gene: TRBJ2-3; CDR3aa: CASSFARGLAGTQRGDTQYF; CDR3nt: TGTGCCAGCAGTTTTGCCCGAGGATTAGCGGGGACCCAACGAGGAGATACGCAGTATTTT
d_gene: .; v_gene: TRBV28; abundance: .; j_gene: TRBJ2-5; CDR3aa: CASSLVSETQYF; CDR3nt: TGTGCCAGCAGTTTAGTTTCGGAGACCCAGTACTTC
d_gene: TRBD1; v_gene: TRBV6-5; abundance: .; j_gene: TRBJ1-2; CDR3aa: CASSRDSGYGYIF; CDR3nt: TGTGCCAGCAGCCGGGACAGTGGGTATGGCTACATCTTC
d_gene: .; v_gene: TRBV30; abundance: medium-sized; j_gene: TRBJ1-5; CDR3aa: CAWSVRQNYQPQHF; CDR3nt: TGTGCCTGGAGTGTCAGACAGAATTATCAGCCCCAGCATTTT
d_gene: .; v_gene: TRBV19; abundance: medium-sized; j_gene: TRBJ2-5; CDR3aa: CASSYTTQETQYF; CDR3nt: TGTGCCAGTAGCTACACCACGCAAGAGACCCAGTACTTC
d_gene: .; v_gene: TRBV10-2; abundance: .; j_gene: TRBJ2-7; CDR3aa: CASSGGTYYEQYF; CDR3nt: TGCGCCAGCAGTGGGGGGACATACTACGAGCAGTACTTC
d_gene: .; v_gene: TRBV24-1; abundance: .; j_gene: TRBJ2-1; CDR3aa: CATSDLVAYNEQFF; CDR3nt: TGTGCCACCAGTGATTTAGTGGCCTACAATGAGCAGTTCTTC
d_gene: TRBD1; v_gene: TRBV7-9; abundance: .; j_gene: TRBJ2-3; CDR3aa: CASSTLSVAGGSDTQYF; CDR3nt: TGTGCCAGCAGCACGCTAAGTGTGGCAGGGGGTTCCGATACGCAGTATTTT
d_gene: TRBD1; v_gene: TRBV11-2; abundance: few; j_gene: TRBJ2-3; CDR3aa: CASSRDRGPDTQYF; CDR3nt: TGTGCCAGCAGCAGGGACAGGGGCCCAGATACGCAGTATTTT
d_gene: .; v_gene: TRBV14; abundance: medium-sized; j_gene: TRBJ2-1; CDR3aa: CASSQDSYNEQFF; CDR3nt: TGTGCCAGCAGCCAGGACTCTTACAATGAGCAGTTCTTC
d_gene: .; v_gene: TRBV9; abundance: .; j_gene: TRBJ2-7; CDR3aa: CASSVATGTGYEQYF; CDR3nt: TGTGCCAGCAGCGTAGCTACTGGGACCGGCTACGAGCAGTACTTC
d_gene: .; v_gene: TRBV28; abundance: few; j_gene: TRBJ2-3; CDR3aa: CASSSPPLSDTQYF; CDR3nt: TGTGCCAGCAGCTCCCCCCCGCTTTCGGATACGCAGTATTTT
d_gene: TRBD2; v_gene: TRBV4-2; abundance: .; j_gene: TRBJ2-1; CDR3aa: CASSERGRGNEQFF; CDR3nt: TGTGCCAGCAGTGAGCGGGGGAGAGGCAATGAGCAGTTCTTC
d_gene: .; v_gene: TRBV10-3; abundance: large; j_gene: TRBJ2-5; CDR3aa: CAISGQGIGETQYF; CDR3nt: TGTGCCATCAGTGGCCAGGGGATTGGAGAGACCCAGTACTTC
d_gene: .; v_gene: TRBV19; abundance: large; j_gene: TRBJ1-5; CDR3aa: CASSISGRPQPQHF; CDR3nt: TGTGCCAGTAGTATTTCAGGGAGACCTCAGCCCCAGCATTTT
d_gene: TRBD1; v_gene: TRBV7-2; abundance: .; j_gene: TRBJ2-1; CDR3aa: CASSLATGTVNEQFF; CDR3nt: TGTGCCAGCAGCTTAGCCACCGGGACAGTCAATGAGCAGTTCTTC